Here is one TCR beta chain with its context. There are 15 residues in the CDR3. Germline CDR1 is SGHVS and CDR2 is FNYEAQ. The sample originates from a study of monozygotic twins with inflammatory bowel disease. TCRdb reprocessed the 5' RACE reads, with one entry per CDR3 protein and no DNA. The sample's table shows about 450,000 distinct CDR3 sequences. The chain carries TRBV7-6 and TRBJ2-7; the TCRdb D gene call, TRBD1, has no DNA to confirm it. This sequence originates from a human donor with ulcerative colitis or Crohn's disease, or a healthy co-twin of an affected twin (not recorded which). Sequencing input: blood. The CDR3 reads CASSSSVGRTYEQYF.